These 7 T cell receptor beta chains share one sample of origin, sequenced in a study of monozygotic twins with inflammatory bowel disease. TCRdb processed the 5' RACE reads again and assigns one entry to each CDR3 protein, with no DNA. The sample is made up of 400,000 to 500,000 distinct CDR3 sequences, and the top ten hold more than 2% of it. Sequenced material: blood. These receptors were taken from a human donor with ulcerative colitis or Crohn's disease, or a healthy co-twin of an affected twin (not recorded which).

The rearrangement links TRBV20-1 to TRBJ1-2. The CDR3 contains 15 residues. The germline gives CDR1 DFQATT, CDR2 SNEGSKA (reference sequence). CDR3 protein: CSAPRTGRRVYGYTF.

This chain connects TRBV5-1 to TRBJ1-1. The CDR3 covers 17 residues. From germline, CDR1 is SGHRS and CDR2 YFSETQ. The CDR3: CASSLRGGREVDTEAFF.

The chain links TRBV20-1 to TRBJ2-3; TCRdb gives TRBD2 as the D gene, but with no DNA this cannot be confirmed. There are 13 residues in the CDR3. Germline V lookup: CDR1 DFQATT, CDR2 SNEGSKA (reference sequence). CDR3 protein: CSPGLRGTDTQYF.

This rearrangement joins TRBV5-1 to TRBJ2-1; TCRdb designates TRBD2, a call that cannot be tested without DNA. The CDR3 is made up of 15 amino acids. CDR1 and CDR2 (germline): SGHRS, YFSETQ. The CDR3 loop reads CASSQTSGGLNEQFF. Looking up the rest from reference TRBV5-1 and TRBJ2-1 gives the full variable domain: KAGVTQTPRYLIKTRGQQVTLSCSPISGHRSVSWYQQTPGQGLQFLFEYFSETQRNKGNFPGRFSGRQFSNSRSEMNVSTLELGDSALYLCASSQTSGGLNEQFFGPGTRLTVL.

This sequence joins TRBV5-5 and TRBJ1-4; the D call from TCRdb, TRBD1, cannot be confirmed without DNA. Germline assignment: CDR1 SGHKS and CDR2 YYEKEE (reference sequence). There are 14 residues in the CDR3. This CDR3 is CASSPGQVNEKLFF.

The chain joins TRBV5-1 to TRBJ2-7. This CDR3 spans 12 amino acids. From germline, CDR1 is SGHRS and CDR2 YFSETQ. The chain's CDR3 is CASSSSDYEQYF.

The chain carries TRBV5-1 and TRBJ2-1; as DNA is missing, the TRBD2 call by TCRdb cannot be tested. Germline CDR1 SGHRS, CDR2 YFSETQ. This CDR3 has 14 residues. The CDR3 loop is CASRGLAAYNEQFF.